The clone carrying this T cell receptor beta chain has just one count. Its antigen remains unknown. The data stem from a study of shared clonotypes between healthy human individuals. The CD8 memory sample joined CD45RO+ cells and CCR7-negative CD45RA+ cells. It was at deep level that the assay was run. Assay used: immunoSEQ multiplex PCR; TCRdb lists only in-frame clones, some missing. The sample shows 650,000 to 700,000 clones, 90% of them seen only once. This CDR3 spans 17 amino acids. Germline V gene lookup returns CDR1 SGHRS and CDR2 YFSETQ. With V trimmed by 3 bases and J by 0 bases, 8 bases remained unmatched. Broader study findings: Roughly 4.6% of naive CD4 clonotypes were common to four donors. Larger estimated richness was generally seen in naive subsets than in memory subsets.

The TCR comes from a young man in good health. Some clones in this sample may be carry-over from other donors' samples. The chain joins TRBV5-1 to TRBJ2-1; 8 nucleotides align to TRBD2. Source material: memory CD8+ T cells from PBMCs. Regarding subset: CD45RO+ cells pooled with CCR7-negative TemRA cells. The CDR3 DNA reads TGCGCCAGCAGCTCCCACCTAGCGGGTAGCTCCTACAATGAGCAGTTCTTC. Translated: CASSSHLAGSSYNEQFF.